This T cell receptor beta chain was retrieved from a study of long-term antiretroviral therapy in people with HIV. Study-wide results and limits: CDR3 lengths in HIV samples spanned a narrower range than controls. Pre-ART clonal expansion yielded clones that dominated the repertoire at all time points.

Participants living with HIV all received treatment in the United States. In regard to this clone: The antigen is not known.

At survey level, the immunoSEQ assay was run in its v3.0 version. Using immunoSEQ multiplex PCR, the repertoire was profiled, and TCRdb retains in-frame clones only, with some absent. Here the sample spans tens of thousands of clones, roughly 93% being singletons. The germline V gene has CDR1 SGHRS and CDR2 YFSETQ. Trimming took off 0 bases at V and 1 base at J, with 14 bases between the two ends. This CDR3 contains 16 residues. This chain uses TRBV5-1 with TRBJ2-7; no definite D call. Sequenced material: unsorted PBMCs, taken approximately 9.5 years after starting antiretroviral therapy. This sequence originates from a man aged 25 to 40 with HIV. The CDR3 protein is CASSLVGDPKSYEQYV. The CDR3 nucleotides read TGCGCCAGCAGCTTGGTTGGAGACCCTAAATCCTACGAGCAGTACGTC.